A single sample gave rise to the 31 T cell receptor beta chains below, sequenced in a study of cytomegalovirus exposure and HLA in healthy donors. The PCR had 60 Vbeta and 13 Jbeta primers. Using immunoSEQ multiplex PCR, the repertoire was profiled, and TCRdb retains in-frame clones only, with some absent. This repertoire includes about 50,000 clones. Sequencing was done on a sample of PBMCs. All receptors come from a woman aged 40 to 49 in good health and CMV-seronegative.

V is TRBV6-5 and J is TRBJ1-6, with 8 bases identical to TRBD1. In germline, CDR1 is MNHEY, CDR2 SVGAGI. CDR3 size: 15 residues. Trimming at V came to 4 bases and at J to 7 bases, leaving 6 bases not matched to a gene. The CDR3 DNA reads TGTGCCAGCAGTTCGAGGGACAGGATGAATTCACCCCTCCACTTT. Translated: CASSSRDRMNSPLHF.

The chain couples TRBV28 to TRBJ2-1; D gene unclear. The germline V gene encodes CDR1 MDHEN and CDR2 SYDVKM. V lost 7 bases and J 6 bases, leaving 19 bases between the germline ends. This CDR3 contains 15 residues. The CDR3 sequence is CASTLMEDTSNEQFF. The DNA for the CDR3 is TGTGCCAGCACTCTTATGGAAGACACCTCCAATGAGCAGTTCTTC.

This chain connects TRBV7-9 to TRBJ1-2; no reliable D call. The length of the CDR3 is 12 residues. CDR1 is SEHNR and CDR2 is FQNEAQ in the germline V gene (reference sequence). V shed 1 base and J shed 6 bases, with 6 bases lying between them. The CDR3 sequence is CASSLETHGYTF. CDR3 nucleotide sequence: TGTGCCAGCAGCTTAGAGACTCATGGCTACACCTTC.

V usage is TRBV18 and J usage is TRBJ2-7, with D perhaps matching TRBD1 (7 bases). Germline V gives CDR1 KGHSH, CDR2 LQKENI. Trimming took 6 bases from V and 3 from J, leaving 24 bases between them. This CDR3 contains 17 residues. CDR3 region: CASSSYRGLHDGYEQYF. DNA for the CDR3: TGTGCCAGCTCGTCCTACAGGGGACTTCACGACGGCTACGAGCAGTACTTC.

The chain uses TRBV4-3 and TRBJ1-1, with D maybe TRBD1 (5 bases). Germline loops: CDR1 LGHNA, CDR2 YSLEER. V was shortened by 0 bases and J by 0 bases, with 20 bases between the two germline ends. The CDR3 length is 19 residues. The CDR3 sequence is CASSQDVVAFLGVNTEAFF. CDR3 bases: TGCGCCAGCAGCCAAGATGTAGTCGCATTTTTAGGGGTGAACACTGAAGCTTTCTTT.

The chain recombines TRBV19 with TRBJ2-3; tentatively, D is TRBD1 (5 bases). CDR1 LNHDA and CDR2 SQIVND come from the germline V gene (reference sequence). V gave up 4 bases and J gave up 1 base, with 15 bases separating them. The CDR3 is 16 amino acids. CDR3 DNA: TGTGCCAGTAGTACCCGTCAGCCCAGGGGCACAGATACGCAGTATTTT. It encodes CASSTRQPRGTDTQYF.

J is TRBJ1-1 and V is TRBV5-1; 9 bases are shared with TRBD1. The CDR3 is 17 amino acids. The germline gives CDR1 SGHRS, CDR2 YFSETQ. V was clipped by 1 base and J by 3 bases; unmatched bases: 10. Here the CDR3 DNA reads TGCGCCAGCAGCTTGAACGCGGCCGGGACAGGGTACACTGAAGCTTTCTTT. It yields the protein CASSLNAAGTGYTEAFF.

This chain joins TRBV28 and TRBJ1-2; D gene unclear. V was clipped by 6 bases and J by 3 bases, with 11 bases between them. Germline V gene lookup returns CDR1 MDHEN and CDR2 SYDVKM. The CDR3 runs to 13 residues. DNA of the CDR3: TGTGCCAGCAGCGGGAGAGACGACTATGGCTACACCTTC. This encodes CASSGRDDYGYTF.

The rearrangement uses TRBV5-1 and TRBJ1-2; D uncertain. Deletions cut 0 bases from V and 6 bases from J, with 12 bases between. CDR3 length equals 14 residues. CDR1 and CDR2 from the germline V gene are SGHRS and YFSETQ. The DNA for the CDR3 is TGCGCCAGCAGCTTGGGGGCGCCGGATGATGGCTACACCTTC. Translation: CASSLGAPDDGYTF.

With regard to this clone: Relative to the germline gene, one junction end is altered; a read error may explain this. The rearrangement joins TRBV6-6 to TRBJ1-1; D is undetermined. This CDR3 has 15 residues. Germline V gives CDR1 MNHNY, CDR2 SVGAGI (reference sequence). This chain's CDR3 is CATSGHASMNTEAFF. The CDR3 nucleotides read TGTGCCACCAGTGGGCACGCCTCTATGAACACTGAAGCTTTCTTT.

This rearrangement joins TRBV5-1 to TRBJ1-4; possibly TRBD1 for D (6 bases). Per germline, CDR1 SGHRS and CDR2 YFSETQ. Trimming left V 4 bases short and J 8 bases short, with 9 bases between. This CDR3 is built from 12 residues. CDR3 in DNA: TGCGCCAGCAGCGCCCAGGGGGAAAAACTGTTTTTT. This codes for CASSAQGEKLFF.

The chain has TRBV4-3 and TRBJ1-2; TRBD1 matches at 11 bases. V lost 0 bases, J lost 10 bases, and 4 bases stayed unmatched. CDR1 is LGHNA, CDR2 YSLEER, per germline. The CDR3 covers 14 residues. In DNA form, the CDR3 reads TGCGCCAGCAGCCAAGACGGGACAGGGGGTGACTACACCTTC. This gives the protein CASSQDGTGGDYTF.

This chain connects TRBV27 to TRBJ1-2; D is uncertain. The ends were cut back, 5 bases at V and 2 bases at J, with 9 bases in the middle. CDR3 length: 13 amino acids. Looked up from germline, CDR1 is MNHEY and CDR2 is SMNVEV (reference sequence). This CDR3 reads CASSRTENYGYTF. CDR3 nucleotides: TGTGCCAGCAGTCGTACGGAGAACTATGGCTACACCTTC.

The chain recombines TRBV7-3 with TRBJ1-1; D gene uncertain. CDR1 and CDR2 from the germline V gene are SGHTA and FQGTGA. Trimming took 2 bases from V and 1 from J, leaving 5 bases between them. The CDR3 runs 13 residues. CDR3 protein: CASSLEGNTEAFF. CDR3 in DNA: TGTGCCAGCAGCTTAGAGGGGAACACTGAAGCTTTCTTT.

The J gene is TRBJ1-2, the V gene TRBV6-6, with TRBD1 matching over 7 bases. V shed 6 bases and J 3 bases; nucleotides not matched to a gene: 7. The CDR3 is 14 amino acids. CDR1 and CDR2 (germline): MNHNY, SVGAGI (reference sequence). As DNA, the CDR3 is TGTGCCAGCAGGGGACAGTACACGGACTATGGCTACACCTTC. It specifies CASRGQYTDYGYTF.

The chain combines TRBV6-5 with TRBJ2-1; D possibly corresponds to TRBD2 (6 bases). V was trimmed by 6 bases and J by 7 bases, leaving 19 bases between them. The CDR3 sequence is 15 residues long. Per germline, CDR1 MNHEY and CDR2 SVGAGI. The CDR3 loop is CASSNGRGWVNEQFF. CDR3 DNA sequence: TGTGCCAGCAGCAACGGGCGGGGATGGGTGAATGAGCAGTTCTTC.

The CDR3 nucleotides are TGTGCCAGCAGGGTCGACAGGACTAATGAAAAACTGTTTTTT. Translation gives CASRVDRTNEKLFF. The chain links TRBV2 to TRBJ1-4, with D possibly being TRBD1 (6 bases). CDR3 length: 14 amino acids. Germline-derived CDR1 and CDR2 are SNHLY and FYNNEI. The V end lost 6 bases, the J end lost 2 bases, and 10 bases lay between the germline ends.

CDR3 DNA sequence: TGTGCCATCAGTGAGGTAGCTAACTATGGCTACACCTTC. Its translation is CAISEVANYGYTF. V usage is TRBV10-3 and J usage is TRBJ1-2, with no clear D. The CDR3 has 13 residues. The germline V gene encodes CDR1 ENHRY and CDR2 SYGVKD. Trimming pared 2 bases from V and 0 bases from J, leaving 4 bases between.

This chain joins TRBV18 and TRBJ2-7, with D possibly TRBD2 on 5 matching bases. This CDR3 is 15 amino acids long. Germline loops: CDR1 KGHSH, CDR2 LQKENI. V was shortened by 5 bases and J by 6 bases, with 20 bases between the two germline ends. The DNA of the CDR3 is TGTGCCAGCTCATTACAAAATCGGGAAATCAGCGAGCAGTACTTC. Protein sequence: CASSLQNREISEQYF.

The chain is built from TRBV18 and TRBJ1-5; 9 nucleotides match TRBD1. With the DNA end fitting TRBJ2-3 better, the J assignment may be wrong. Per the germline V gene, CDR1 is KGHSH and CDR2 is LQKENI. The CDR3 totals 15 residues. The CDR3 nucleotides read TGTGCCAGCTCACCGGGACAGGGATTGTTTCAGCCCCAGTATTTT. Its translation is CASSPGQGLFQPQYF.

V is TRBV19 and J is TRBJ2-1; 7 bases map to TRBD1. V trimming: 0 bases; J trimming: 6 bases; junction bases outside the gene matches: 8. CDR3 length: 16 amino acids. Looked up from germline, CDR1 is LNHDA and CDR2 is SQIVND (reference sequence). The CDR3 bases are TGTGCCAGTAGTATAGATGGCAGGGGGATACGCAATGAGCAGTTCTTC. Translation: CASSIDGRGIRNEQFF.

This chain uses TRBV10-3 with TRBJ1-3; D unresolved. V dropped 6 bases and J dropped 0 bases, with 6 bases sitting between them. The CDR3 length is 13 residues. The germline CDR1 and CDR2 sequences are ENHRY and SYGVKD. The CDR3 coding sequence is TGTGCCATCAGACAAAACTCTGGAAACACCATATATTTT. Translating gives CAIRQNSGNTIYF.

This CDR3 reads CASSYSMTGEAFF. For the CDR3, the DNA is TGTGCCAGCAGTTACTCGATGACAGGGGAAGCTTTCTTT. The genes are TRBV6-5 and TRBJ1-1; 7 bases are a match to TRBD1. J lost 8 bases, V lost 0 bases, and 3 bases had no gene match. Germline CDR1 and CDR2: MNHEY and SVGAGI. The CDR3 sequence is 13 residues long.

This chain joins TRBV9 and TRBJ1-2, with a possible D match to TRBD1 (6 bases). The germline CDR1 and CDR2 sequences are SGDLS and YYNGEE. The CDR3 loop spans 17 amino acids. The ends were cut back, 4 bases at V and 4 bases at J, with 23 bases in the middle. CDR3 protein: CASSTRRGGRAGYGYTF. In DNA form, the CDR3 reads TGTGCCAGCAGCACCCGCAGGGGAGGGCGGGCGGGCTATGGCTACACCTTC.

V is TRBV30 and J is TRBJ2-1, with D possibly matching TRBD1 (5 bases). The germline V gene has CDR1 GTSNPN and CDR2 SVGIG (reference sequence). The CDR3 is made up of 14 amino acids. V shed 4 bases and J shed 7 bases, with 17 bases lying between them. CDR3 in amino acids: CAWKRQTKFNEQFF. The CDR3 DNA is TGTGCCTGGAAAAGACAGACCAAATTTAATGAGCAGTTCTTC.

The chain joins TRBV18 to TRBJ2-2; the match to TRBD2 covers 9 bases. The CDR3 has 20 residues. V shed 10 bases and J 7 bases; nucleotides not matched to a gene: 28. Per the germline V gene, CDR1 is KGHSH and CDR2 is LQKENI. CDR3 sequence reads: CATVPPRLAARLEGGGELFF. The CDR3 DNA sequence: TGTGCCACCGTTCCCCCAAGACTAGCGGCCCGCCTTGAGGGGGGCGGGGAGCTGTTTTTT. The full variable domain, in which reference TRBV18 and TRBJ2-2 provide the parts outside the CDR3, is NAGVMQNPRHLVRRRGQEARLRCSPMKGHSHVYWYRQLPEEGLKFMVYLQKENIIDESGMPKERFSAEFPKEGPSILRIQQVVRGDSAAYFCATVPPRLAARLEGGGELFFGEGSRLTVL.

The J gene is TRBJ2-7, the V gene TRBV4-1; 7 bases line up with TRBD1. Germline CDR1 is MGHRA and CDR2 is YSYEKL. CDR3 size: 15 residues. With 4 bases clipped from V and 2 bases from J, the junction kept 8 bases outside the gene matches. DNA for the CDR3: TGCGCCAGCAGCCGGATCCGGGACAGAGCCTACGAGCAGTACTTC. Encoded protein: CASSRIRDRAYEQYF.

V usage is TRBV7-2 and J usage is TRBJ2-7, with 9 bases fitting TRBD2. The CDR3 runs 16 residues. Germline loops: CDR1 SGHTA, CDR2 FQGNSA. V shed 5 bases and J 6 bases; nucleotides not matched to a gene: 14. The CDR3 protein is CASSPPLREGQSEQYF. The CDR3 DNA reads TGTGCCAGCAGCCCCCCCCTGCGGGAGGGCCAATCCGAGCAGTACTTC.

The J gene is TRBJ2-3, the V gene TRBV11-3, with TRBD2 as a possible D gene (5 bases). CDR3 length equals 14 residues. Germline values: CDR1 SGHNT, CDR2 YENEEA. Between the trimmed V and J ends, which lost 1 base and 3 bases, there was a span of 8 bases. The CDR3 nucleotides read TGTGCCAGCAGCTTAGGTTCGGGGACAGATACGCAGTATTTT. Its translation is CASSLGSGTDTQYF.

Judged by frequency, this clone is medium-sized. The CDR3 loop reads CASHYMEGVGNTIYF. In nucleotides, the CDR3 is TGTGCCAGTCATTATATGGAGGGAGTGGGAAACACCATATATTTT. The chain recombines TRBV7-9 with TRBJ1-3; D gene uncertain. The CDR3 has 15 amino acids. V was cut by 9 bases and J by 4 bases, with 19 bases left in between. Germline V gene lookup returns CDR1 SEHNR and CDR2 FQNEAQ (reference sequence).

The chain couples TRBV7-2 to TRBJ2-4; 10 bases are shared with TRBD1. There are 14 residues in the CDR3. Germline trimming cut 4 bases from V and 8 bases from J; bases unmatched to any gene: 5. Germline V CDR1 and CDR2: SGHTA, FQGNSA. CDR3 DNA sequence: TGTGCCAGCAGCTCGGGACAGGGGTGGGACATTCAGTACTTC. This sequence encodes CASSSGQGWDIQYF.